This entry describes one T cell receptor (beta chain). The antigen is undetermined. This sample stems from a study of shared clonotypes between healthy human individuals. The study, taken as a whole, reports: What naive subsets generally showed was a larger estimated richness than memory subsets showed. Genetic and exposure-history diversity was limited by the small donor number. An anticipated effect of sequencing depth on clonotype sharing among donors was recognized.

V gave up 7 bases and J gave up 6 bases, with 18 bases separating them. Looked up from germline, CDR1 is SGHTA and CDR2 is FQGNSA. The CDR3 sequence is 15 residues long. It was roughly 190 ng DNA, 28,000 or so T cell genomes, that sorted-subset replicate PCRs used. Sequencing used immunoSEQ multiplex PCR; TCRdb keeps in-frame clones, though not all of them. The sample contains 2,500,000 or so clones, 90% to 95% of which appear only once. Sequencing used naive CD4+ T cells from PBMCs. The subset denotes: CD45RA+ positively selected. This TCR came from a man in his late teens or twenties in good health. Some clones in this sample may be carry-over from other donors' samples. The chain employs TRBV7-2 and TRBJ2-2; a weak D match, TRBD1 (8 bases). CDR3 coding DNA: TGTGCCAGCACCGGACAGGGAGGGCAGGCCGGGGAGCTGTTTTTT. Translated, it gives CASTGQGGQAGELFF. Full variable domain (rest looked up from reference TRBV7-2 and TRBJ2-2): GAGVSQSPSNKVTEKGKDVELRCDPISGHTALYWYRQSLGQGLEFLIYFQGNSAPDKSGLPSDRFSAERTGGSVSTLTIQRTQQEDSAVYLCASTGQGGQAGELFFGEGSRLTVL.